The 21 T cell receptor beta chains given below trace back to one sample, sequenced in a study of vaccination and CD4 T cells after COVID-19. Treatment noted: approximately 10-day PBMC culture with coronavirus spike peptide pools or control peptides (ViraFEST assay). Antigens of these TCRs are unknown. The assay that was used to sequence DNA from cultured CD4+ T cells was the Oncomine TCR Beta short-read assay. TCRdb independently ran MiXCR on the PCR reads; one entry per CDR3 protein. The sample includes 8,500 to 9,000 distinct CDR3 sequences, approximately 57% of them seen just once. The sequencing here drew on cultured CD4+ T cells from blood, taken after SARS-CoV-2 vaccination. The receptors were gathered from a human donor with COVID-19.

The V and J genes are TRBV19 and TRBJ2-1, with D perhaps being TRBD1 or TRBD2 (6 bases each). V shed 3 bases and J shed 7 bases, with 13 bases lying between them. Germline-derived CDR1 and CDR2 are LNHDA and SQIVND (reference sequence). The CDR3 contains 14 residues. This chain's CDR3 is CASSIRGRRNEQFF. The CDR3 DNA reads TGTGCCAGTAGTATCCGGGGGCGTAGGAATGAGCAGTTCTTC.

The sample holds a few counts of this clonotype. V gene TRBV6-2 or TRBV6-3 combines with J gene TRBJ1-2, with 9 bases fitting TRBD1. The CDR3 runs to 15 residues. V lost 3 bases and J lost 0; bases outside the gene matches: 2. Germline CDR1 and CDR2: MNHEY and SVGEGT. The CDR3 DNA reads as TGTGCCAGCAGTTATTGGGACAGGGCTAACTATGGCTACACCTTC. This codes for CASSYWDRANYGYTF.

The rearrangement joins TRBV30 to TRBJ1-1; maybe TRBD1 (5 bases). Germline CDR1 GTSNPN, CDR2 SVGIG (reference sequence). CDR3 length equals 12 residues. Trimming cost V 0 bases and J 5 bases, with 7 bases left between them. CDR3 nucleotide sequence: TGTGCCTGGAGTGTACGGGGGACTGAAGCTTTCTTT. It translates to CAWSVRGTEAFF.

Worth noting for this clonotype: The germline gene is not matched at one end of the junction; a read error may be the cause. The CDR3 sequence is CSARDLRSPLRF. The CDR3 nucleotides read TGCAGTGCTAGAGATTTGCGCTCACCCCTCCGCTTT. The chain links TRBV20-1 to TRBJ1-6; no definite D call. This CDR3 has 12 residues. Germline CDR1 DFQATT, CDR2 SNEGSKA (reference sequence).

This clonotype was detected only a few times. The chain recombines TRBV10-3 with TRBJ1-1; TRBD1 is a possible D gene (5 bases). The germline V and J ends were trimmed by 0 bases and 11 bases, with 16 bases remaining between them. Germline CDR1 ENHRY, CDR2 SYGVKD. The CDR3 totals 14 residues. CDR3 protein: CAISESPGYPVAFF. CDR3 DNA sequence: TGTGCCATCAGTGAGTCTCCAGGGTACCCTGTCGCTTTCTTT.

This clonotype was seen once. The rearrangement links TRBV30 to TRBJ2-2; D is undetermined. Germline V CDR1 and CDR2: GTSNPN, SVGIG (reference sequence). This CDR3 spans 14 amino acids. The germline V and J ends were trimmed by 0 bases and 7 bases, with 12 bases remaining between them. The CDR3 DNA follows: TGTGCCTGGAGTGTATTGGCGGCTTACGGGGAGCTGTTTTTT. Translation: CAWSVLAAYGELFF.

The chain employs TRBV30 and TRBJ1-5; D unclear. With 0 bases removed from V and 4 bases from J, the gap between germline ends came to 13 bases. This CDR3 has 15 amino acids. The germline V gene encodes CDR1 GTSNPN and CDR2 SVGIG (reference sequence). The CDR3: CAWSVGTSTNQPQHF. CDR3 DNA: TGTGCCTGGAGTGTCGGCACATCCACAAATCAGCCCCAGCATTTT.

The chain joins TRBV6-1 to TRBJ2-1; 13 positions agree with TRBD2. The CDR3 covers 16 residues. V lost 4 bases, J lost 2 bases, and 2 bases stayed unmatched. In germline, CDR1 is MNHNS, CDR2 SASEGT. The CDR3 coding sequence is TGTGCCAGCAGTGGGACTAGCGGGGGACCCTACAATGAGCAGTTCTTC. Protein product: CASSGTSGGPYNEQFF.

A few counts support this clonotype. The rearrangement joins TRBV15 to TRBJ1-5; D might be TRBD1 (5 bases). Germline V gene lookup returns CDR1 LNHNV and CDR2 YYDKDF (reference sequence). Trimming took 0 bases from V and 7 from J, leaving 16 bases between them. The CDR3 consists of 16 residues. This CDR3 is CATSRDLGGATQPQHF. In DNA, the CDR3 is TGTGCCACCAGCAGAGATTTAGGAGGGGCTACGCAGCCCCAGCATTTT.

The chain uses TRBV24-1 and TRBJ2-3; D not resolved. The germline gives CDR1 KGHDR, CDR2 SFDVKD. Trimming removed 7 bases at V and 2 bases at J, with 12 bases between. The CDR3 is 14 residues long. The CDR3 loop is CATSSGGSTDTQYF. The CDR3, as DNA: TGTGCCACCAGCAGTGGCGGATCCACAGATACGCAGTATTTT.

This clonotype was counted only a few times. V and J are TRBV4-2 and TRBJ1-2; D gene ambiguous. The germline V gene encodes CDR1 LGHNA and CDR2 YNFKEQ. The CDR3 covers 13 residues. Trimming shortened V by 1 base and J by 5 bases, and 8 bases separated the two germline ends. CDR3 bases: TGTGCCAGCAGCCAAGCTTCAGATTATGGCTACACCTTC. This codes for CASSQASDYGYTF.

This chain uses TRBV6-5 with TRBJ1-6; 7 bases map to TRBD1. Germline V gives CDR1 MNHEY, CDR2 SVGAGI. With V trimmed by 4 bases and J by 10 bases, 7 bases remained unmatched. This CDR3 is 14 amino acids long. CDR3: CASSSPDRESPLHF. CDR3 nucleotides: TGTGCCAGCAGTTCCCCTGACAGGGAATCACCCCTCCACTTT.

This chain uses TRBV7-2 with TRBJ2-3; perhaps D is TRBD1 or TRBD2 (5 bases each). The germline V gene encodes CDR1 SGHTA and CDR2 FQGNSA. V shed 3 bases and J shed 2 bases, with 15 bases lying between them. This CDR3 is 16 amino acids long. CDR3 protein: CASSFRDPPNTDTQYF. For the CDR3, the DNA is TGTGCCAGCAGCTTCCGGGACCCACCAAACACAGATACGCAGTATTTT.

This clonotype has just a few counts. This chain uses TRBV11-1 with TRBJ2-5; the D gene could be TRBD1 or TRBD2 (5 bases each). V gave up 5 bases and J gave up 2 bases, with 15 bases separating them. Looked up from germline, CDR1 is SGHAT and CDR2 is FQDESV (reference sequence). The CDR3 is made up of 15 amino acids. The CDR3 nucleotides read TGTGCCAGCAGCCGTGGGGGATCCTCACAAGAGACCCAGTACTTC. Its protein product is CASSRGGSSQETQYF.

By proportion, this clonotype is large. V is TRBV6-1 and J is TRBJ1-2, with 7 bases fitting TRBD1. This CDR3 has 14 amino acids. Germline values: CDR1 MNHNS, CDR2 SASEGT. J gave up 2 bases and V 4 bases, and 4 bases lay outside the gene matches. CDR3: CASSAADRNYGYTF. CDR3 in DNA: TGTGCCAGCAGTGCTGCGGACAGGAACTATGGCTACACCTTC.

The V and J genes are TRBV6-1 and TRBJ1-1, with a possible D match to TRBD1 (6 bases). V lost 6 bases, J lost 2 bases, and 19 bases lay in between. CDR1 is MNHNS and CDR2 is SASEGT in the germline V gene. The CDR3 runs to 16 residues. In nucleotides, the CDR3 is TGTGCCAGCAGGGGGGGGCCTACAAGGAGTAACACTGAAGCTTTCTTT. As protein: CASRGGPTRSNTEAFF.

The chain links TRBV6-5 to TRBJ1-6; TRBD1 aligns across 7 bases. Germline assignment: CDR1 MNHEY and CDR2 SVGAGI. The CDR3 sequence is 16 residues long. After removal of 2 bases from V and 10 bases from J, the junction contained 11 bases not matched to a gene. CDR3 amino acids: CASSYTGARRGSPLHF. CDR3 sequence (DNA): TGTGCCAGCAGTTACACAGGGGCAAGACGGGGGTCACCCCTCCACTTT.

This clonotype has just a few counts. The rearrangement uses TRBV7-2 and TRBJ1-2, with TRBD1 matching 9 bases. J gave up 1 base and V 5 bases, and 8 bases lay outside the gene matches. The CDR3 totals 16 residues. Germline V lookup: CDR1 SGHTA, CDR2 FQGNSA. The CDR3 nucleotides are TGTGCCAGCAGCCCTGGGGACAGGGCGATTAACTATGGCTACACCTTC. As protein: CASSPGDRAINYGYTF.

The rearrangement links TRBV6-5 to TRBJ1-6, with D possibly TRBD1 on 5 matching bases. Trimming stripped 2 bases from V and 7 bases from J, with 15 bases between. The CDR3 loop spans 16 amino acids. CDR1 MNHEY and CDR2 SVGAGI come from the germline V gene. Here the CDR3 DNA reads TGTGCCAGCAGTTACACGGACGGGCAGGGAAATTCACCCCTCCACTTT. This translates into CASSYTDGQGNSPLHF.

J is TRBJ1-1 and V is TRBV19; unclear D gene. The CDR3 runs to 13 residues. Germline assignment: CDR1 LNHDA and CDR2 SQIVND (reference sequence). The V end was cut by 7 bases, the J end by 2 bases, with 11 bases between. The CDR3 sequence is CASTLSFNTEAFF. In DNA, the CDR3 is TGTGCCAGTACCTTGTCGTTTAACACTGAAGCTTTCTTT.

The chain joins TRBV7-2 to TRBJ2-5, with 10 bases aligning to TRBD2. V lost 2 bases to trimming and J lost 1 base; unmatched junction nucleotides: 4. CDR3 length: 16 residues. Germline V gene sequence: CDR1 SGHTA, CDR2 FQGNSA. This CDR3 reads CASSLWASGGQETQYF. The CDR3, as DNA: TGTGCCAGCAGCTTATGGGCTAGCGGGGGCCAAGAGACCCAGTACTTC.